The following is a T cell receptor delta chain sequence with its context. The target antigen is unknown. This CDR3 has 21 amino acids. In germline, CDR1 is TSWWSYY, CDR2 QGS. V was clipped by 3 bases and J by 3 bases; unmatched bases: 21. RNA was extracted from the cells and then reverse transcribed. Pooled V-gene forward primers with one constant-region reverse primer generated the CDR3 amplicons by multiplex PCR. TCRdb re-processed the multiplex PCR reads via CATT. Found here are tens of thousands of delta-chain clones, more than 15% of them singletons; the top ten hold approximately 0.54%. The data belong to a study of Vδ1+ human thymocytes. Study-level points and caveats: Thymic TRG and TRD repertoires appeared highly polyclonal, with Gaussian CDR3 length distributions. Despite high sort purity, approximately 20% of thymic T cell receptor delta sequences were Vdelta2.

Thymocytes were sorted as CD3+ TCRVdelta1+ TCRVdelta2- after alphabeta T cell depletion. Vdelta1+ thymocyte sorts reached between roughly 98% and 99.6% purity. This clonotype originated in a boy under two years old who had congenital heart surgery. The specimen was Vdelta1+ gamma-delta thymocytes from the thymus. The subset here: FACS-sorted CD3+ TCRalphabeta- TCRVdelta1+ TCRVdelta2- thymocytes. This chain uses TRDV1 with TRDJ1; 11 nucleotides agree with TRDD3. CDR3 bases: TGTGCTCTTGGGGAGTATCGCCTCCCTACGTGGCTGGGGGATACTTCCGATAAACTCATCTTT. This encodes CALGEYRLPTWLGDTSDKLIF.